This T cell receptor beta chain was captured by sequencing in a study of post-analysis software for immune sequencing data (dated by TCRdb to between 2015 and 2016). Notes on the research overall: Relapsing-remitting, secondary progressive and progressive-relapsing multiple sclerosis were recorded as disease courses, and subtype annotation was lacking for some patients. The patient repertoires were compared against approximately ten previously published healthy control repertoires obtained from donors aged 6 to 25 years. A subset of samples was prepared in parallel using single-end sample barcoding, then pooled and co-amplified after Illumina adapter ligation.

Of note for this clonotype: Which antigen it targets is not known. It has no much larger one-base neighbor in the sample; base qualities were not kept.

Study-wide conclusions, independent of this receptor: Compared with controls, multiple sclerosis patients had significantly lower normalized Chao1 diversity, a finding suggesting substantial peripheral T-cell clonal expansion. Direct clustering with F measure revealed strong co-clustering of samples prepared in the same batch, which led to a batch-effect correction. The control group was slightly older than the multiple sclerosis patient group.

Preparation of the library involved PCR. The sample was run on an Illumina HiSeq 2500. To reduce PCR and sequencing biases, unique molecular identifiers were incorporated into the TCR beta cDNA libraries. Every 1 to 10 million input T cells yielded around 500,000 cDNA molecules, meaning each molecule approximated one T cell. Patient libraries were prepared and sequenced with the same protocol used for the earlier healthy control dataset. Samples belonging to the same batch were prepared together, multiplexed and sequenced on a shared HiSeq lane. Regarding the original processing steps: MIGEC handled the raw barcoded reads, throwing out single-read molecular identifier groups before consensus assembly and CDR3 extraction. VDJtools was used for post-analysis of the clonotype tables, and diversity was normalized by down-sampling every dataset to the size of the smallest sample. To correct batch-related cross-sample contamination, repertoire overlap clustering matched CDR3 amino acid sequences but not nucleotide sequences. The public reads were reanalyzed by TCRdb: fastp trimming at Q25, MiXCR alignment, in-frame beta chains only. When rows share a CDR3 protein, they turn into one entry using the most common DNA and genes. The V and J calls, along with clone size, are taken from TCRdb and not from the paper's own processing. The sample yields roughly 800,000 distinct CDR3 sequences; 35% to 55% were counted once. 4.9% of the sample is in the top ten clones.

To demonstrate the VDJtools post-analysis software, TCR beta repertoires were profiled from the peripheral blood of over ten young patients with multiple sclerosis. Multiple sclerosis patients were children and adolescents aged about 6 to 15 years. The receptor's source is a girl aged 5-17 years with multiple sclerosis. Sample: blood.

The DNA reads as follows: TGCGCCAGCAGCCTACGACAGAAACTCAGGGGCACAGATACGCAGTATTTT. Protein translation: CASSLRQKLRGTDTQYF. This receptor chain uses TRBV5-1 and TRBJ2-3, with TRBD1 as a weak D call on 5 bases. CDR1 and CDR2 are drawn from the germline V gene: SGHRS, YFSETQ. Counted from cysteine to phenylalanine, this CDR3 has 17 amino acids. Only the CDR3 DNA stays, 51 bases, in frame from base 1. A distance of 19 bases separates the germline ends of V and J, which lose 4 bases and 1 base respectively.